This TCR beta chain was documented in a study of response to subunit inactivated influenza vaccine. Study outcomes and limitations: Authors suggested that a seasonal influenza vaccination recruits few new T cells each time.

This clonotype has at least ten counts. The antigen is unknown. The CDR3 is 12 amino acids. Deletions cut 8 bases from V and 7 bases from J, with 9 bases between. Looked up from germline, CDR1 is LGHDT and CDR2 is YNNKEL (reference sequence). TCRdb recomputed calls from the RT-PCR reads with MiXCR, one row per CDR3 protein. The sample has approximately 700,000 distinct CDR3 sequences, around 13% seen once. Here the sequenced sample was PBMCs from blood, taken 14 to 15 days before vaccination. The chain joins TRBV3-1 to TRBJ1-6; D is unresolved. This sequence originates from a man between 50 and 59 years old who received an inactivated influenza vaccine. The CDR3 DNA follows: TGTGCCAGCGGACTGACGAATTCACCCCTCCACTTT. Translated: CASGLTNSPLHF.